This entry lists 31 T cell receptor beta chains sequenced from one sample in a study of T cells after yellow fever vaccination (dated by TCRdb to about 2019). The sample's treatment or condition label is to be understood as: live attenuated yellow fever vaccine strain. Libraries came from 5' RACE. Sequencing relied on an Illumina NovaSeq 6000. TCRdb's own reprocessing of the public reads used fastp at Q25 and MiXCR and kept productive beta chains. A single entry per CDR3 protein holds the most common genes and DNA from its merged rows. The sample table records some 420,000 distinct CDR3 sequences; roughly a sixth of these occur just once. The ten most abundant clones make up 15% to 20% of the sample. The source material was PBMCs, sampled before the yellow fever booster vaccination. These receptors originate from a man between 18 and 35 years old who received the YFV17D yellow fever vaccine.

This clonotype was detected a few times. This chain links TRBV4-1 with TRBJ2-3; 7 bases agree with TRBD1. CDR1 and CDR2 (germline): MGHRA, YSYEKL. Unmatched junction bases numbered 11, after V lost 3 bases and J lost 8 bases. This CDR3 spans 15 amino acids. For the CDR3, the DNA is TGCGCCAGCAGCCAGGCCGGGACAGTTGATCGTACGCAGTATTTT. Its translation is CASSQAGTVDRTQYF.

This clonotype has a handful of counts. J is TRBJ2-3 and V is TRBV20-1; tentative D call: TRBD2 (6 bases). Trimming left V 2 bases short and J 0 bases short, with 12 bases between. Germline lookup yields CDR1 DFQATT and CDR2 SNEGSKA (reference sequence). The CDR3 extends over 15 amino acids. CDR3 amino acids: CSARPAGTSTDTQYF. The CDR3 coding sequence is TGCAGTGCTAGACCGGCGGGGACTAGCACAGATACGCAGTATTTT.

This clonotype turned up a few times. This sequence joins TRBV20-1 and TRBJ2-7; a weak D match, TRBD1 (7 bases). The germline gives CDR1 DFQATT, CDR2 SNEGSKA (reference sequence). This CDR3 contains 13 residues. Trimming cost V 3 bases and J 5 bases, with 14 bases left between them. CDR3 DNA: TGCAGTGCTAGCCCTCCAGGGGGGCACGAGCAGTACGTC. Protein product: CSASPPGGHEQYV.

This clonotype has a handful of counts. The chain uses TRBV15 and TRBJ2-1; 8 bases are a match to TRBD2. CDR3 length: 14 residues. V gave up 1 base and J gave up 8 bases; unmatched junction bases: 4. Germline V gene lookup returns CDR1 LNHNV and CDR2 YYDKDF (reference sequence). CDR3 amino acids: CATSRASGFHEQFF. DNA of the CDR3: TGTGCCACCAGCAGAGCTAGCGGGTTTCATGAGCAGTTCTTC.

This clonotype has only a few counts. V usage is TRBV29-1 and J usage is TRBJ2-7, with D possibly TRBD1 on 5 matching bases. Trimming took 2 bases from V and 4 from J, leaving 18 bases between them. Germline CDR1 SQVTM, CDR2 ANQGSEA. The CDR3 is 15 amino acids. The chain's CDR3 is CSVEYIQGNSYEQYF. The CDR3 nucleotides are TGCAGCGTTGAATATATCCAGGGAAACTCTTACGAGCAGTACTTC.

This clonotype was found many times. J is TRBJ2-1 and V is TRBV20-1; TRBD2 matches 7 bases. Looked up from germline, CDR1 is DFQATT and CDR2 is SNEGSKA (reference sequence). With V trimmed by 1 base and J by 7 bases, 7 bases remained unmatched. The CDR3 has 14 amino acids. CDR3 protein: CSARGPTSINEQFF. The CDR3 coding sequence is TGCAGTGCTAGAGGGCCGACTAGCATTAATGAGCAGTTCTTC.

The gene calls are TRBV15 and TRBJ2-4, with 8 nucleotides matching TRBD2. Trimming at V came to 1 base and at J to 6 bases, leaving 5 bases not matched to a gene. This CDR3 comprises 15 residues. CDR1 LNHNV and CDR2 YYDKDF come from the germline V gene (reference sequence). The CDR3 DNA is TGTGCCACCAGCAGAGTAGGTAGCGGGGTAAACATTCAGTACTTC. It specifies CATSRVGSGVNIQYF.

There are a few counts of this clonotype. This chain uses TRBV6-5 with TRBJ2-1; no definite D call. This CDR3 comprises 11 residues. Germline V lookup: CDR1 MNHEY, CDR2 SVGAGI. With 5 bases removed from V and 9 bases from J, the gap between germline ends came to 8 bases. The CDR3 loop reads CASSNIGEQFF. CDR3 sequence (DNA): TGTGCCAGCAGTAACATAGGTGAGCAGTTCTTC.

The J gene is TRBJ1-5, the V gene TRBV12-3 or TRBV12-4; D gene ambiguous. This CDR3 has 13 residues. With 7 bases removed from V and 8 bases from J, the gap between germline ends came to 15 bases. The CDR3 DNA is TGTGCCAGCACCCCAAAGGTCGGCAAGCCCCAGCATTTT. Translation: CASTPKVGKPQHF.

This clonotype was picked up a small number of times. The rearrangement links TRBV4-3 to TRBJ2-3; D is perhaps TRBD2 (5 bases). Germline V CDR1 and CDR2: LGHNA, YSLEER. The CDR3 has 13 residues. Trimming removed 0 bases from V and 5 bases from J, with 6 bases in between. In nucleotides, the CDR3 is TGCGCCAGCAGCCAAGATGCGGGAGATACGCAGTATTTT. It specifies CASSQDAGDTQYF.

This clonotype has just a few counts. The chain employs TRBV28 and TRBJ1-2; 9 nucleotides match TRBD1. Germline-derived CDR1 and CDR2 are MDHEN and SYDVKM. CDR3 length equals 17 residues. Unmatched junction bases numbered 10, after V lost 5 bases and J lost 0 bases. The CDR3 loop reads CASSPNLGTGTNYGYTF. As DNA, the CDR3 is TGTGCCAGCAGTCCCAACCTCGGGACAGGGACTAACTATGGCTACACCTTC.

The chain is built from TRBV29-1 and TRBJ1-1; unclear D gene. Deletions cut 3 bases from V and 5 bases from J, with 13 bases between. The CDR3 runs 13 residues. Germline CDR1 is SQVTM and CDR2 is ANQGSEA. The CDR3 sequence: CSVDLASGTEAFF. The CDR3 DNA reads as TGCAGCGTTGATCTGGCAAGCGGAACTGAAGCTTTCTTT.

V is TRBV4-1 and J is TRBJ1-5, with D hard to call. CDR1 is MGHRA and CDR2 is YSYEKL in the germline V gene. The CDR3 loop spans 15 amino acids. The V and J ends lost 4 bases and 5 bases respectively, with 15 bases between them. CDR3: CASSLRASDDQPQHF. CDR3 sequence (DNA): TGCGCCAGCAGCCTCCGGGCGTCGGATGATCAGCCCCAGCATTTT.

The chain recombines TRBV5-1 with TRBJ2-2; a possible D gene is TRBD1 (6 bases). Looked up from germline, CDR1 is SGHRS and CDR2 is YFSETQ. The V and J ends lost 4 bases and 2 bases respectively, with 12 bases between them. This CDR3 region has 15 residues. CDR3 in DNA: TGCGCCAGCAGCCTGGACAGATTAAACACCGGGGAGCTGTTTTTT. It yields the protein CASSLDRLNTGELFF. Using reference TRBV5-1 and TRBJ2-2 for the parts outside the CDR3, the full variable domain is KAGVTQTPRYLIKTRGQQVTLSCSPISGHRSVSWYQQTPGQGLQFLFEYFSETQRNKGNFPGRFSGRQFSNSRSEMNVSTLELGDSALYLCASSLDRLNTGELFFGEGSRLTVL.

This clonotype came up many times. The chain employs TRBV10-3 and TRBJ2-3; D is perhaps TRBD1 or TRBD2 (5 bases each). This CDR3 has 12 amino acids. V was cut by 7 bases and J by 4 bases, with 9 bases left in between. Per germline, CDR1 ENHRY and CDR2 SYGVKD. The CDR3 here is CAIMGVADTQYF. The CDR3 region has the DNA TGTGCCATCATGGGGGTTGCAGATACGCAGTATTTT.

The V call is TRBV6-6, the J call TRBJ2-3, with 8 nucleotides matching TRBD1. From germline, CDR1 is MNHNY and CDR2 SVGAGI (reference sequence). The CDR3 is 13 amino acids. J was trimmed by 7 bases and V by 7 bases; bases with no gene match: 7. The CDR3 sequence is CASKVQGANTQYF. Written as DNA, the CDR3 is TGTGCCAGCAAGGTGCAGGGGGCTAATACGCAGTATTTT.

This clonotype was counted many times. This chain uses TRBV7-2 with TRBJ2-3; D is perhaps TRBD2 (6 bases). The length of the CDR3 is 13 residues. Looked up from germline, CDR1 is SGHTA and CDR2 is FQGNSA. The V end lost 5 bases, the J end lost 4 bases, and 10 bases lay between the germline ends. DNA of the CDR3: TGTGCCAGCAGCCCCAGACTAGCAGATACGCAGTATTTT. Encoded protein: CASSPRLADTQYF.

The sample holds a few counts of this clonotype. The V gene is TRBV27, the J gene TRBJ1-1; the D gene is possibly TRBD1 (5 bases). The CDR3 spans 15 residues. Germline loops: CDR1 MNHEY, CDR2 SMNVEV (reference sequence). Trimming removed 2 bases at V and 1 base at J, with 11 bases between. The CDR3 is CASSLGAVGNTEAFF. CDR3 DNA sequence: TGTGCCAGCAGTTTAGGGGCGGTGGGGAACACTGAAGCTTTCTTT.

This clonotype was counted between two and nine times. V usage is TRBV10-3 and J usage is TRBJ2-2; TRBD1 is a possible D gene (6 bases). CDR3 length equals 14 residues. In germline, CDR1 is ENHRY, CDR2 SYGVKD. Between the trimmed V and J ends, which lost 9 bases and 3 bases, there was a span of 14 bases. In DNA, the CDR3 is TGTGCCATTGGGATTCAGGGGCACACCGGGGAGCTGTTTTTT. As protein: CAIGIQGHTGELFF.

The J gene is TRBJ2-5, the V gene TRBV27; D possibly corresponds to TRBD2 (6 bases). Trimming took 5 bases from V and 13 from J, leaving 20 bases between them. The germline V gene encodes CDR1 MNHEY and CDR2 SMNVEV (reference sequence). This CDR3 has 13 amino acids. The CDR3 nucleotides read TGTGCCAGCAGTCCCGGGACTGGGCTAGATACGTACTTC. Protein: CASSPGTGLDTYF.

This clonotype turned up a few times. This sequence joins TRBV6-2 or TRBV6-3 and TRBJ2-3; no reliable D call. The CDR3 is 14 residues long. Per the germline V gene, CDR1 is MNHEY and CDR2 is SVGEGT. Trimming shortened V by 2 bases and J by 1 base, and 7 bases separated the two germline ends. The CDR3 protein is CASSYLDGTDTQYF. CDR3 DNA: TGTGCCAGCAGTTACCTGGATGGCACAGATACGCAGTATTTT.

This clonotype was observed a few times. The chain links TRBV7-2 to TRBJ1-2; 7 bases are shared with TRBD1. The CDR3 extends over 14 amino acids. Per the germline V gene, CDR1 is SGHTA and CDR2 is FQGNSA. V was pared by 5 bases and J by 1 base, with 4 bases of the junction left unmatched. For the CDR3, the DNA is TGTGCCAGCAGCCGGGACAGCGATAACTATGGCTACACCTTC. It encodes CASSRDSDNYGYTF.

On this clonotype itself: Compared with germline, one end of the junction differs, possibly owing to a read error. The J gene is TRBJ2-5, the V gene TRBV20-1; D is ambiguous. This CDR3 is built from 8 residues. The germline V gene has CDR1 DFQATT and CDR2 SNEGSKA (reference sequence). CDR3 coding DNA: TGCAGTGCTAGGAGACGAGACTTC. It codes for CSARRRDF.

The genes are TRBV7-9 and TRBJ1-3, with D possibly TRBD1 on 6 matching bases. The germline V gene has CDR1 SEHNR and CDR2 FQNEAQ (reference sequence). The CDR3 covers 14 residues. The V and J ends lost 8 bases and 4 bases respectively, with 15 bases between them. The CDR3 protein is CASARRDIGNTIYF. The DNA of the CDR3 is TGTGCCAGCGCCCGCCGGGACATCGGAAACACCATATATTTT.

The rearrangement uses TRBV20-1 and TRBJ2-7; tentative D call: TRBD1 (5 bases). CDR3 length equals 16 residues. Germline CDR1 and CDR2: DFQATT and SNEGSKA (reference sequence). Trimming took 6 bases from V and 2 from J, leaving 23 bases between them. CDR3 sequence (DNA): TGCAGTGCGGGCGGTGGGGCCAGATCGGGCACCTACGAGCAGTACGTC. Amino acid sequence: CSAGGGARSGTYEQYV.

A few counts support this clonotype. The V gene is TRBV12-3 or TRBV12-4, the J gene TRBJ1-5, with 8 positions matching TRBD1. V shed 8 bases, J shed 4 bases, and the junction held 10 bases outside the gene matches. This CDR3 is 15 amino acids long. CDR3 sequence reads: CASGDNRGLNQPQHF. In DNA, the CDR3 is TGTGCCAGCGGAGACAACAGGGGGTTAAATCAGCCCCAGCATTTT.

This clonotype showed up just a few times. The V gene is TRBV3-1, the J gene TRBJ2-1; TRBD1 is a possible D gene (5 bases). V was pared by 5 bases and J by 10 bases, with 15 bases between. The CDR3 runs to 13 residues. Germline CDR1 and CDR2: LGHDT and YNNKEL (reference sequence). The CDR3 loop is CASSRGWGPEQFF. For the CDR3, the DNA is TGTGCCAGCAGCAGGGGTTGGGGCCCCGAGCAGTTCTTC.

This clonotype has only a few counts. The chain employs TRBV5-6 and TRBJ2-5; tentative D call: TRBD1 (6 bases). V was cut by 4 bases and J by 4 bases, with 14 bases left in between. Germline V gives CDR1 SGHDT, CDR2 YYEEEE. CDR3 length: 14 amino acids. The CDR3 DNA sequence: TGTGCCAGCAGCCCTGGAGCAGGGGCAGAGACCCAGTACTTC. This gives the protein CASSPGAGAETQYF.

This clonotype was counted a few times. The rearrangement joins TRBV2 to TRBJ1-6; D might be TRBD1 (5 bases). This CDR3 is 13 amino acids long. Germline CDR1 is SNHLY and CDR2 is FYNNEI. The ends were cut back, 6 bases at V and 10 bases at J, with 13 bases in the middle. The CDR3 sequence is CASRLQDPSPLHF. DNA for the CDR3: TGTGCCAGCAGGCTACAGGACCCCTCACCCCTCCACTTT.

The rearrangement joins TRBV20-1 to TRBJ2-3; D is possibly TRBD2 (6 bases). The length of the CDR3 is 12 residues. Between the trimmed V and J ends, which lost 0 bases and 8 bases, there was a span of 9 bases. Per germline, CDR1 DFQATT and CDR2 SNEGSKA (reference sequence). The CDR3 region has the DNA TGCAGTGCTAGAGAGGGAGGAGTTACGCAGTATTTT. Protein product: CSAREGGVTQYF.

This clonotype was seen at least ten times. An end of the junction does not agree with germline; a read error may underlie this. This chain joins TRBV5-6 and TRBJ2-1; no firm D call. The CDR3 sequence is 11 residues long. Germline lookup yields CDR1 SGHDT and CDR2 YYEEEE. The CDR3 nucleotides read TGCGCCAGCAGCTTTTCCAATGAGCAGTTCTTC. It is translated as CASSFSNEQFF.